These T cell receptor beta chains were read from a single sample in a study of glioma-infiltrating T cells after dendritic cell vaccination. Measured with immunoSEQ multiplex PCR; TCRdb has only the in-frame clones, and not every one. Among about 32,000 clones listed, 90% to 95% were seen once. Sample: blood, taken before dendritic cell vaccination. The receptors were gathered from a human donor with glioblastoma. Both conserved end residues are part of each CDR3. D genes are given only for firm matches. The size of a clone is reported for some rows only, either as once, few or many, or as a class for expanded clones.

d_gene	v_gene	j_gene	abundance	CDR3aa	CDR3nt
TRBD1	TRBV6-5	TRBJ1-2	once	CASRKTGGGYTF	TGTGCCAGCAGGAAGACAGGGGGTGGCTACACCTTC
TRBD2	TRBV6-5	TRBJ2-2	.	CATSRAGGNTGELFF	TGTGCCACCAGTCGAGCGGGGGGGAACACCGGGGAGCTGTTTTTT
TRBD1	TRBV19	TRBJ1-1	.	CASRTGETRIAEAFF	TGTGCCAGCAGGACAGGGGAAACCAGGATCGCTGAAGCTTTCTTT
TRBD1	TRBV7-6	TRBJ2-5	once	CASSHRQGEQETQYF	TGTGCCAGCAGCCACCGACAGGGGGAACAAGAGACCCAGTACTTC
TRBD1	TRBV4-1	TRBJ2-7	.	CASSQNTDRVLDEQYF	TGCGCCAGCAGCCAGAACACGGACAGGGTCCTCGACGAGCAGTACTTC
.	TRBV5-6	TRBJ1-6	once	CASSAGPQLHF	TGTGCCAGCAGCGCGGGACCGCAACTCCACTTT
.	TRBV7-9	TRBJ2-2	.	CASSLSGHRTGELFF	TGTGCCAGCAGCTTATCCGGACATCGCACCGGGGAGCTGTTTTTT
TRBD1	TRBV19	TRBJ1-2	.	CASRPTGGGYTF	TGTGCCAGTAGACCGACAGGGGGGGGCTACACCTTC
TRBD1	TRBV5-4	TRBJ1-3	.	CASSSDRVSSGNTIYF	TGTGCCAGCAGCTCGGACAGGGTTAGCTCTGGAAACACCATATATTTT
.	TRBV7-9	TRBJ1-3	.	CASSLAASGSSGNTIYF	TGTGCCAGCAGCTTAGCCGCGTCAGGCAGCTCTGGAAACACCATATATTTT
TRBD1	TRBV4-1	TRBJ2-1	.	CASSQRQGAGEQFF	TGCGCCAGCAGCCAGAGACAGGGGGCAGGGGAGCAGTTCTTC
.	TRBV6-5	TRBJ1-5	.	CASSYSRWQPQHF	TGTGCCAGCAGTTACTCCAGGTGGCAGCCCCAGCATTTT
.	TRBV6-6	TRBJ2-5	.	CASRKTDPQETQYF	TGTGCCAGCAGGAAAACAGATCCTCAAGAGACCCAGTACTTC
.	TRBV2	TRBJ1-4	few	CASRAGAMLTNEKLFF	TGTGCCAGCAGGGCCGGAGCTATGCTTACTAATGAAAAACTGTTTTTT
.	TRBV10-3	TRBJ1-1	.	CATLLPGSTEAFF	TGTGCCACCCTCCTTCCGGGGAGCACTGAAGCTTTCTTT
.	TRBV11-3	TRBJ1-5	.	CASSSGPQHF	TGTGCCAGCAGCTCAGGCCCCCAGCATTTT
TRBD2	TRBV19	TRBJ2-7	.	CASSTGTSGGAFYEQYF	TGTGCCAGTAGCACTGGGACTAGCGGGGGGGCCTTCTACGAGCAGTACTTC
.	TRBV5-1	TRBJ1-2	.	CASSLEGSLYGYTF	TGCGCCAGCAGCTTGGAAGGTAGCCTCTATGGCTACACCTTC
.	TRBV6-6	TRBJ2-1	.	CASSYRRGDNEQFF	TGTGCCAGCAGTTACCGCCGGGGAGACAATGAGCAGTTCTTC
TRBD1	TRBV5-4	TRBJ2-2	once	CASSLDRAGSGELFF	TGTGCCAGCAGTTTGGACAGGGCTGGTAGCGGGGAGCTGTTTTTT
.	TRBV6-1	TRBJ1-5	.	CASRESGTRSNQPQHF	TGTGCCAGCAGAGAATCCGGGACACGCTCGAATCAGCCCCAGCATTTT
.	TRBV18	TRBJ2-1	once	CASSPLRRAGYNEQFF	TGTGCCAGCTCACCACTTCGTAGGGCGGGCTACAATGAGCAGTTCTTC
.	TRBV19	TRBJ1-5	.	CASSGLGPHSNQPQHF	TGTGCCAGTAGTGGCCTGGGGCCACATAGCAATCAGCCCCAGCATTTT
.	TRBV9	TRBJ2-7	.	CASSPWTDAYEQYF	TGTGCCAGCAGTCCGTGGACAGATGCCTACGAGCAGTACTTC
TRBD1	TRBV4-1	TRBJ1-6	.	CASSQDQQGITYNSPLHF	TGCGCCAGCAGCCAAGATCAACAGGGGATAACCTATAATTCACCCCTCCACTTT
.	TRBV5-1	TRBJ1-2	.	CASSLGQMGGYTF	TGCGCCAGCAGCTTGGGACAGATGGGTGGCTACACCTTC
.	TRBV4-2	TRBJ2-5	once	CASSLTILGIQETQYF	TGTGCCAGCAGCCTGACTATTCTAGGGATACAAGAGACCCAGTACTTC
.	TRBV19	TRBJ2-6	.	CASSSGQGSSGANVLTF	TGTGCCAGTAGTTCCGGGCAGGGCTCCTCTGGGGCCAACGTCCTGACTTTC
TRBD1	TRBV5-1	TRBJ2-3	.	CASSLDRGRDTQYF	TGCGCCAGCAGCTTGGACAGGGGGAGGGATACGCAGTATTTT
.	TRBV7-8	TRBJ1-6	.	CASTPGRTSYNSPLHF	TGTGCCAGCACTCCCGGGAGGACCTCCTATAATTCACCCCTCCACTTT
.	TRBV5-1	TRBJ1-4	.	CASSPTVINEKLFF	TGCGCCAGCTCGCCGACAGTGATTAATGAAAAACTGTTTTTT
.	TRBV6-5	TRBJ1-2	.	CATWTGHDYGYTF	TGTGCCACCTGGACGGGACACGACTATGGCTACACCTTC
.	TRBV29-1	TRBJ2-7	.	CSVDSGSSYEQYF	TGCAGCGTTGATAGCGGCTCCTCCTACGAGCAGTACTTC
.	TRBV5-4	TRBJ2-2	.	CASSFDRGELFF	TGTGCCAGCAGCTTTGATCGGGGGGAGCTGTTTTTT
TRBD1	TRBV7-9	TRBJ1-2	.	CASSEDREVHGYTF	TGTGCCAGCAGCGAGGACAGGGAAGTCCATGGCTACACCTTC
.	TRBV4-1	TRBJ2-2	.	CASSQGRRGPNTGELFF	TGCGCCAGCAGCCAAGGAAGGCGGGGACCGAACACCGGGGAGCTGTTTTTT
TRBD1	TRBV10-1	TRBJ1-6	.	CASSPGQGNSPLHF	TGCGCCAGCAGTCCGGGACAGGGGAATTCACCCCTCCACTTT
TRBD1	TRBV6-1	TRBJ2-3	.	CASSGQGARDTQYF	TGTGCCAGCAGTGGACAGGGGGCTAGAGATACGCAGTATTTT
.	TRBV4-1	TRBJ2-2	.	CASSQEPSSTGELFF	TGCGCCAGCAGCCAAGAGCCATCCAGCACCGGGGAGCTGTTTTTT
TRBD2	TRBV2	TRBJ2-3	.	CASPVAGGPRDTQYF	TGTGCCAGCCCTGTGGCGGGGGGGCCGAGAGATACGCAGTATTTT